The clone carrying this TCR beta chain came up a few times. The antigen is unknown. The entry originates in a study of vaccination effects on CD4 cells after COVID-19. Whole-study results and caveats: Among infection- and vaccine-induced clones, marked clonal contraction occurred late after vaccination.

Before sequencing took place, the ViraFEST assay used viral peptide pools to expand antigen-specific CD4+ T cells. The culture ran for nine to ten days, and then CD4+ T cells were isolated. Every participant took two doses of the BNT162b2 or mRNA-1273 vaccine. The CDR3 loop spans 14 amino acids. V shed 5 bases and J shed 6 bases, with 15 bases lying between them. Germline loops: CDR1 SGHTA, CDR2 FQGNSA. Sequencing used immunoSEQ multiplex PCR; TCRdb keeps in-frame clones, though not all of them. The sample records roughly 68,000 clones, roughly 81% being singletons. The chain joins TRBV7-2 to TRBJ2-3; no firm D call. Material: CD4+ T cells from PBMCs cultured with HCoV-229E spike peptides, obtained after COVID-19 vaccination. This sequence was found in a human donor who received a COVID-19 vaccine. The CDR3 DNA is TGTGCCAGCAGCGATCAGGATTCCCCGGATACGCAGTATTTT. Translation: CASSDQDSPDTQYF.